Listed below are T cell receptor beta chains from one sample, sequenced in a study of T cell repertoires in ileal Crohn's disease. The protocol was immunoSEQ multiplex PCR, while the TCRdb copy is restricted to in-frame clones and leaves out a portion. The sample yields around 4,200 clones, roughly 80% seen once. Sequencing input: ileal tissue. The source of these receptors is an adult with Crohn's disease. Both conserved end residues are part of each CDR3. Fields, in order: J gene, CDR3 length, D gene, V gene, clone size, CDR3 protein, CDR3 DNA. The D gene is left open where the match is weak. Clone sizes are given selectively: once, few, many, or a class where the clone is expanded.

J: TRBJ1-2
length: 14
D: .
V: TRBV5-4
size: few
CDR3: CASSAEWVNYGYTF
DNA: TGTGCCAGCAGCGCAGAGTGGGTTAACTATGGCTACACCTTC

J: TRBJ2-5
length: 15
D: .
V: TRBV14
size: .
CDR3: CASSQGDHRAETQYF
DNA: TGTGCCAGCAGCCAAGGAGACCACAGGGCTGAGACCCAGTACTTC

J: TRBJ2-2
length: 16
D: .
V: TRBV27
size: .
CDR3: CASSLSVGMATGELFF
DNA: TGTGCCAGCAGTTTATCGGTAGGGATGGCCACCGGGGAGCTGTTTTTT

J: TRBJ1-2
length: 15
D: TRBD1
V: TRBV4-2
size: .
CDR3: CASSLGQGLGYGYTF
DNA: TGTGCCAGCAGCTTGGGACAGGGTTTAGGCTATGGCTACACCTTC

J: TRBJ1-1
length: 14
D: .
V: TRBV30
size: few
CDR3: CAWKSDSMNTEAFF
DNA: TGTGCCTGGAAATCCGACAGCATGAACACTGAAGCTTTCTTT

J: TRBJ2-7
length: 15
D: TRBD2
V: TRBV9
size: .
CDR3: CASSEGLAGPYEQYF
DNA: TGTGCCAGCAGCGAGGGACTAGCGGGGCCCTACGAGCAGTACTTC

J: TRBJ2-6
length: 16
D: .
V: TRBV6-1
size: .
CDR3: CASSELGDSGANVLTF
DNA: TGTGCCAGCAGTGAACTAGGGGACTCTGGGGCCAACGTCCTGACTTTC

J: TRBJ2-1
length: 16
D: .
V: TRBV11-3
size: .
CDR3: CASSLDGDGSYNEQFF
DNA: TGTGCCAGCAGCTTAGATGGGGACGGCTCCTACAATGAGCAGTTCTTC

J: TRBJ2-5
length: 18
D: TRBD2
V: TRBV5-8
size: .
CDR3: CASSRWGTSGPGAETQYF
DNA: TGTGCCAGCAGCCGGTGGGGGACTAGCGGCCCGGGGGCGGAGACCCAGTACTTC

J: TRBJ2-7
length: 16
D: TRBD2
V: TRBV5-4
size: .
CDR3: CASSLGGLAGNYEQYF
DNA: TGTGCCAGCAGCTTGGGGGGCCTAGCGGGAAATTACGAGCAGTACTTC

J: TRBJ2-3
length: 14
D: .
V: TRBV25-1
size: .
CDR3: CASSNGTATDTQYF
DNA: TGTGCCAGCAGTAACGGGACCGCCACAGATACGCAGTATTTT

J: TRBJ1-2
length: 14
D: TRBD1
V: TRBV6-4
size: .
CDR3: CASSDLGTGSGYTF
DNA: TGTGCCAGCAGTGACCTCGGGACAGGGTCGGGCTACACCTTC

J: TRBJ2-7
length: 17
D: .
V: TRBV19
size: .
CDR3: CASSIGGRGATPYEQYF
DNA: TGTGCCAGTAGTATAGGGGGACGTGGGGCGACTCCCTACGAGCAGTACTTC

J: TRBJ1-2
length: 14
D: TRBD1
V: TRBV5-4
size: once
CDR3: CASSPRGAGYGYTF
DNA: TGTGCCAGCAGTCCCAGGGGGGCGGGCTATGGCTACACCTTC

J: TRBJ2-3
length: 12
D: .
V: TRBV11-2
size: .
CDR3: CASSSGRDTQYF
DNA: TGTGCCAGCAGCTCAGGGAGGGATACGCAGTATTTT

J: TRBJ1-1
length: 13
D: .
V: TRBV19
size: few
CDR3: CASSGTANTEAFF
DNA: TGTGCCAGTAGCGGGACGGCAAACACTGAAGCTTTCTTT

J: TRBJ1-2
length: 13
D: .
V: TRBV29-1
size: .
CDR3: CSVEGDRGYGYTF
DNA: TGCAGCGTTGAGGGGGACCGAGGTTATGGCTACACCTTC

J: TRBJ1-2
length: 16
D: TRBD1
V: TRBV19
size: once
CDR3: CASSTPLRQGIWGYTF
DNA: TGTGCCAGTAGTACACCTCTTCGACAGGGAATATGGGGCTACACCTTC

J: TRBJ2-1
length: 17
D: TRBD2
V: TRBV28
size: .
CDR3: CASRGLAGGYSYNEQFF
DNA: TGTGCCAGCAGAGGACTAGCGGGAGGCTACTCCTACAATGAGCAGTTCTTC

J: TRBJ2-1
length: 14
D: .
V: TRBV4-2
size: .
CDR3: CASSPFPGRLEQFF
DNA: TGTGCCAGCAGCCCGTTTCCCGGACGGCTTGAGCAGTTCTTC

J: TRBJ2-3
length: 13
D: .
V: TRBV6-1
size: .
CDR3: CASSPGSTDTQYF
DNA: TGTGCCAGCAGCCCAGGTAGCACAGATACGCAGTATTTT

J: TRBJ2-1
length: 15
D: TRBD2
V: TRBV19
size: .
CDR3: CASSRAGGPRNEQFF
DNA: TGTGCCAGTAGTCGAGCGGGAGGGCCCCGCAATGAGCAGTTCTTC

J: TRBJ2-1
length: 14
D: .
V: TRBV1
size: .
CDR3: CTSSHGPSFNEQFF
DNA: TGCACCAGCAGCCACGGACCCTCGTTCAATGAGCAGTTCTTC

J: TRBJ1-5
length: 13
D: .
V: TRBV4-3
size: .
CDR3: CASSQDRGQPQHF
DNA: TGCGCCAGCAGCCAAGATCGTGGGCAGCCCCAGCATTTT

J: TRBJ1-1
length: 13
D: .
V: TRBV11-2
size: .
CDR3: CASSPSGNTEAFF
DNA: TGTGCCAGCAGTCCATCGGGGAACACTGAAGCTTTCTTT

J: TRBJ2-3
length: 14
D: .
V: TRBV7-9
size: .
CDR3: CASSQRASTDTQYF
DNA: TGTGCCAGCAGCCAACGTGCTAGCACAGATACGCAGTATTTT

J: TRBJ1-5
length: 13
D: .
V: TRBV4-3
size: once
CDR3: CASSQWRAQPQHF
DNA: TGCGCCAGCAGCCAATGGAGGGCACAGCCCCAGCATTTT

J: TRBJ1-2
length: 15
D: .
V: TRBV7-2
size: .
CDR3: CASSISGVFNYGYTF
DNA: TGTGCCAGCAGCATATCAGGAGTCTTTAACTATGGCTACACCTTC

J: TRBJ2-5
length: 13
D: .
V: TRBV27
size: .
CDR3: CASSRRGQETQYF
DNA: TGTGCCAGCAGTAGAAGGGGACAAGAGACCCAGTACTTC

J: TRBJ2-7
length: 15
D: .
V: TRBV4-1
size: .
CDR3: CASSHSYGVPHEQYF
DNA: TGCGCCAGCAGCCATTCCTATGGGGTCCCCCACGAGCAGTACTTC

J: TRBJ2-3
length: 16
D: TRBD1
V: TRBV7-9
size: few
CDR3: CASSSKRTGLTDTQYF
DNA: TGTGCCAGCAGCTCAAAAAGGACAGGGCTGACAGATACGCAGTATTTT

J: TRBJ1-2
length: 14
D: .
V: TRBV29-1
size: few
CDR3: CSASRGDGNYGYTF
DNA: TGCAGCGCCTCACGGGGCGATGGGAACTATGGCTACACCTTC

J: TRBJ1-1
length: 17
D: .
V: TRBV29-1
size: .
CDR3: CSVEQTQGVGRNTEAFF
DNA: TGCAGCGTTGAACAAACGCAGGGCGTTGGGAGGAACACTGAAGCTTTCTTT

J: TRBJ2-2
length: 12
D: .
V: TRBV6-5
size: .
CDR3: CASSRNTGELFF
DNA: TGTGCCAGCAGCCGTAACACCGGGGAGCTGTTTTTT

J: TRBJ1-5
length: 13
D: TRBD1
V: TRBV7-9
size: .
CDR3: CASSSTGVQPQHF
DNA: TGTGCCAGCAGCTCTACAGGGGTTCAGCCCCAGCATTTT

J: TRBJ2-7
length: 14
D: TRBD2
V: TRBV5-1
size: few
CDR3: CASSMSGSRIEQYF
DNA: TGCGCCAGCAGCATGAGCGGGAGTAGGATCGAGCAGTACTTC

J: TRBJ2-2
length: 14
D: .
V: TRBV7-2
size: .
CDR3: CASSPMWGGGELFF
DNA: TGTGCCAGCAGCCCTATGTGGGGAGGCGGGGAGCTGTTTTTT

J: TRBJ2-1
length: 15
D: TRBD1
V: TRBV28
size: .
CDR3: CASSPGTGDNNEQFF
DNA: TGTGCCAGCAGTCCCGGGACAGGGGACAACAATGAGCAGTTCTTC

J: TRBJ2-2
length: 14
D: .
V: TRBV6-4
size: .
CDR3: CASSAGEDTGELFF
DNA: TGTGCCAGCAGTGCGGGAGAGGACACCGGGGAGCTGTTTTTT

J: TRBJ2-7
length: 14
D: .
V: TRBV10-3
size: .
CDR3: CAISAVGLPYEQYF
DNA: TGTGCCATCAGTGCGGTCGGGCTTCCCTACGAGCAGTACTTC

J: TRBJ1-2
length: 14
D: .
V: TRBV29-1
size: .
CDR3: CSVGGLSPNYGYTF
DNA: TGCAGCGTTGGAGGACTGAGTCCTAACTATGGCTACACCTTC

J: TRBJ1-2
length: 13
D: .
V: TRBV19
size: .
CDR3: CASSIDHRNGYTF
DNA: TGTGCCAGTAGTATAGATCACAGGAATGGCTACACCTTC

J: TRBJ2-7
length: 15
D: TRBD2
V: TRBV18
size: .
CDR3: CASSLGGEGTYEQYF
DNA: TGTGCCAGCTCTCTTGGAGGGGAGGGTACCTACGAGCAGTACTTC

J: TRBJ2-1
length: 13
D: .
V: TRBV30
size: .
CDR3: CAWRQGKTNEQFF
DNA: TGTGCCTGGAGGCAGGGGAAAACCAATGAGCAGTTCTTC

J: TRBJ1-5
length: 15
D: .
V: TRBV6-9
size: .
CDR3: CASSYSGYSNQPQHF
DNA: TGTGCCAGCAGTTATTCCGGGTATAGCAATCAGCCCCAGCATTTT

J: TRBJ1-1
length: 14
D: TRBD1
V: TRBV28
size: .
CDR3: CASSPRGRGTEAFF
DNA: TGTGCCAGCAGCCCCAGGGGGCGGGGGACTGAAGCTTTCTTT

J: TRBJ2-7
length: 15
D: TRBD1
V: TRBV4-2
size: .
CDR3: CASSQRQGESYEQYF
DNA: TGTGCCAGCAGCCAAAGACAGGGGGAATCCTACGAGCAGTACTTC

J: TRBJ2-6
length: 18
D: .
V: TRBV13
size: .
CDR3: CASSYRVLSGSGANVLTF
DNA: TGTGCCAGCAGCTACAGGGTTTTGTCGGGCTCTGGGGCCAACGTCCTGACTTTC

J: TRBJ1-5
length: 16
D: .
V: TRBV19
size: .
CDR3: CASTGTGGYSNQPQHF
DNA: TGTGCCAGTACCGGAACGGGTGGATATAGCAATCAGCCCCAGCATTTT

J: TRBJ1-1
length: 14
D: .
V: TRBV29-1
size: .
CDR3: CSVVLGARNTEAFF
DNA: TGCAGCGTTGTGCTGGGGGCGAGGAACACTGAAGCTTTCTTT

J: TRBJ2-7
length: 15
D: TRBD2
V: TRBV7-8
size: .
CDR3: CASSYGGSAGGEQYF
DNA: TGTGCCAGCAGCTACGGCGGGTCAGCGGGAGGCGAGCAGTACTTC

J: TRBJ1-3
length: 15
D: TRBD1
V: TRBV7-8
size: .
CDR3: CASSSGTGRGNTIYF
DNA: TGTGCCAGCAGCTCTGGGACAGGGAGAGGAAACACCATATATTTT

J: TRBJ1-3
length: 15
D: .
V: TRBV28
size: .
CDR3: CASSLLAGAGNTIYF
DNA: TGTGCCAGCAGTTTATTGGCAGGGGCTGGAAACACCATATATTTT